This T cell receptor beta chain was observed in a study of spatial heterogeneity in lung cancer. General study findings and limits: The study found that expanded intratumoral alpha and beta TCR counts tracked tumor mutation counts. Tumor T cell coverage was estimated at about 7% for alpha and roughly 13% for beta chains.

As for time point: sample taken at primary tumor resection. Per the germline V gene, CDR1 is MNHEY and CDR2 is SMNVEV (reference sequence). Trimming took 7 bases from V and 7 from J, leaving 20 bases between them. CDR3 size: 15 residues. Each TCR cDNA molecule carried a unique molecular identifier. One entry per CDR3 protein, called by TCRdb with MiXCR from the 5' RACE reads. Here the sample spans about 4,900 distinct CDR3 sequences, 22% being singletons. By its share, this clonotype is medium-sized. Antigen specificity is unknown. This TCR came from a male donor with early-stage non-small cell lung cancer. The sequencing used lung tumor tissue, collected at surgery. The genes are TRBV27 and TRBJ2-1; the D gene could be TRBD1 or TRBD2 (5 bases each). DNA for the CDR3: TGTGCCAGCACTCCCCTCTTGGGGGAACCAAATGAGCAGTTCTTC. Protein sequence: CASTPLLGEPNEQFF.